The 28 T cell receptor beta chains reported below all come from one sample, sequenced in a study of CD8+CD57+ T cells in acquired aplastic anemia. It was patients with CD8+CD57+ cell expansion by flow cytometry who were chosen for sequencing. The use of genomic DNA as template underpinned the TCR beta VDJ and CDR3 profiling. MiXCR was run by TCRdb on the reads, yielding one entry per CDR3 protein. The table shows around 160,000 distinct CDR3 sequences, with around half occurring only once. The sample consisted of sorted CD4+, CD8+, or CD8+CD57+ T cells (not recorded which) from PBMCs. These receptors originate from a human donor with aplastic anemia.

This clonotype came up many times. The gene calls are TRBV7-3 and TRBJ2-1; tentative D call: TRBD2 (5 bases). Germline CDR1 reads SGHTA; CDR2 reads FQGTGA. The CDR3 has 15 amino acids. V shed 6 bases and J shed 4 bases, with 16 bases lying between them. CDR3 sequence: CASSPNLAGYNEQFF. The CDR3 region has the DNA TGTGCCAGCAGTCCAAATCTAGCTGGGTACAATGAGCAGTTCTTC.

In this sample, this clonotype turned up once. J is TRBJ2-3 and V is TRBV7-3; no firm D call. This CDR3 comprises 13 residues. Trimming left V 5 bases short and J 0 bases short, with 6 bases between. In germline, CDR1 is SGHTA, CDR2 FQGTGA. CDR3: CASSPSSTDTQYF. In DNA form, the CDR3 reads TGTGCCAGCAGCCCCTCTAGCACAGATACGCAGTATTTT. The full variable domain, its missing parts supplied by reference TRBV7-3 and TRBJ2-3, is GAGVSQTPSNKVTEKGKYVELRCDPISGHTALYWYRQSLGQGPEFLIYFQGTGAADDSGLPNDRFFAVRPEGSVSTLKIQRTERGDSAVYLCASSPSSTDTQYFGPGTRLTVL.

The rearrangement uses TRBV2 and TRBJ2-1, with 9 positions matching TRBD1. Losses at the gene ends were 6 bases for V and 0 bases for J; bases not matched to a gene: 3. Germline V gene data show CDR1 as SNHLY and CDR2 as FYNNEI. This CDR3 is 15 amino acids long. The CDR3, as DNA: TGTGCCAGCAGGGGGACAGGGAGCTCCTACAATGAGCAGTTCTTC. Translation: CASRGTGSSYNEQFF. The full variable domain, completed using reference TRBV2 and TRBJ2-1, is EPEVTQTPSHQVTQMGQEVILRCVPISNHLYFYWYRQILGQKVEFLVSFYNNEISEKSEIFDDQFSVERPDGSNFTLKIRSTKLEDSAMYFCASRGTGSSYNEQFFGPGTRLTVL.

This chain joins TRBV6-6 and TRBJ2-5, with D possibly TRBD2 on 5 matching bases. The germline CDR1 and CDR2 sequences are MNHNY and SVGAGI (reference sequence). V gave up 5 bases and J gave up 5 bases, with 12 bases separating them. The CDR3 is 13 residues long. CDR3 sequence (DNA): TGTGCCAGCAGTGAGGACTCTCCGGAGACCCAGTACTTC. Its protein is CASSEDSPETQYF.

This clonotype came up many times. This rearrangement joins TRBV20-1 to TRBJ1-1; 7 bases are a match to TRBD1. Per the germline V gene, CDR1 is DFQATT and CDR2 is SNEGSKA (reference sequence). This CDR3 has 14 amino acids. The ends lost 4 bases at V and 4 bases at J; junction bases unmatched: 9. CDR3 loop: CSAIPSRDSTEAFF. As DNA, the CDR3 is TGCAGTGCTATTCCGAGTAGGGACAGCACTGAAGCTTTCTTT.

This clonotype showed up many times. The rearrangement joins TRBV2 to TRBJ2-5; weak D call: TRBD1 (6 bases). The V end lost 7 bases, the J end lost 5 bases, and 20 bases lay between the germline ends. Germline V gives CDR1 SNHLY, CDR2 FYNNEI. The CDR3 extends over 15 amino acids. For the CDR3, the DNA is TGTGCCAGCACCGGCGGTACAGGGTCCGGGGAGACCCAGTACTTC. Its translation: CASTGGTGSGETQYF.

The rearrangement joins TRBV20-1 to TRBJ1-2, with 7 bases aligning to TRBD1. Germline lookup yields CDR1 DFQATT and CDR2 SNEGSKA (reference sequence). This CDR3 spans 14 amino acids. With 0 bases clipped from V and 6 bases from J, the junction kept 7 bases outside the gene matches. The CDR3 DNA is TGCAGTGCTAGAGAGGACAGGAGCATCCATGGCTACACCTTC. Translated: CSAREDRSIHGYTF.

This clonotype was picked up many times. The chain uses TRBV7-9 and TRBJ2-3; 15 bases map to TRBD2. This CDR3 has 16 amino acids. V trimming: 5 bases; J trimming: 6 bases; junction bases outside the gene matches: 6. Looked up from germline, CDR1 is SEHNR and CDR2 is FQNEAQ (reference sequence). The CDR3 reads CASSTGLAGGPDTQYF. In DNA form, the CDR3 reads TGTGCCAGCAGCACGGGACTAGCGGGAGGTCCGGATACGCAGTATTTT.

This chain uses TRBV18 with TRBJ1-1; the D gene is possibly TRBD1 (6 bases). The CDR3 consists of 16 residues. V lost 6 bases, J lost 1 base, and 18 bases lay in between. Germline V lookup: CDR1 KGHSH, CDR2 LQKENI. CDR3 coding DNA: TGTGCCAGCTCCCGGGGGACACCGGGGGAGAACACTGAAGCTTTCTTT. This codes for CASSRGTPGENTEAFF.

The chain links TRBV7-9 to TRBJ2-7; TRBD2 might be the D (5 bases). Germline V gives CDR1 SEHNR, CDR2 FQNEAQ (reference sequence). The CDR3 is 13 amino acids. Between the trimmed V and J ends, which lost 10 bases and 2 bases, there was a span of 15 bases. CDR3 sequence reads: CATDPRGTYEQYF. The CDR3 DNA reads as TGTGCCACAGATCCTCGGGGTACCTACGAGCAGTACTTC. Looking up the rest from reference TRBV7-9 and TRBJ2-7 gives the full variable domain: DTGVSQNPRHKITKRGQNVTFRCDPISEHNRLYWYRQTLGQGPEFLTYFQNEAQLEKSRLLSDRFSAERPKGSFSTLEIQRTEQGDSAMYLCATDPRGTYEQYFGPGTRLTVT.

This clonotype has at least ten counts. V usage is TRBV2 and J usage is TRBJ2-7; D is possibly TRBD2 (5 bases). The ends were cut back, 8 bases at V and 7 bases at J, with 12 bases in the middle. The length of the CDR3 is 11 residues. CDR1 is SNHLY, CDR2 FYNNEI, per germline. In DNA form, the CDR3 reads TGTGCCAGCCTACTAGGGTGGGAGCAGTACTTC. As protein: CASLLGWEQYF.

This clonotype was counted at least ten times. This chain joins TRBV5-6 and TRBJ2-5; tentative D call: TRBD1 (5 bases). Deletions cut 1 base from V and 1 base from J, with 8 bases between. The CDR3 loop spans 14 amino acids. Germline V gene lookup returns CDR1 SGHDT and CDR2 YYEEEE. CDR3 loop: CASSLKGVQETQYF. DNA for the CDR3: TGTGCCAGCAGCTTGAAAGGGGTCCAAGAGACCCAGTACTTC.

Only a few counts were recorded for this clonotype. V and J are TRBV20-1 and TRBJ2-7; the D gene could be TRBD1 or TRBD2 (5 bases each). Germline V gene sequence: CDR1 DFQATT, CDR2 SNEGSKA (reference sequence). The CDR3 runs to 14 residues. The ends were cut back, 5 bases at V and 2 bases at J, with 16 bases in the middle. The CDR3 coding sequence is TGCAGTGCTTCCCCTTCCGGGACCCCCTACGAGCAGTACTTC. It translates to CSASPSGTPYEQYF.

This chain uses TRBV7-2 with TRBJ2-7, with TRBD2 matching 11 bases. The CDR3 contains 15 residues. Germline CDR1 SGHTA, CDR2 FQGNSA. Unmatched junction bases numbered 10, after V lost 5 bases and J lost 7 bases. CDR3 protein: CASSLVSGGAGEQYF. In DNA, the CDR3 is TGTGCCAGCAGCCTCGTTAGCGGGGGGGCCGGGGAGCAGTACTTC.

In this sample, this clonotype turned up a few times. This chain links TRBV6-1 with TRBJ2-3; D is undetermined. Germline CDR1 is MNHNS and CDR2 is SASEGT. The V end lost 8 bases, the J end lost 1 base, and 13 bases lay between the germline ends. This CDR3 is 14 amino acids long. CDR3 sequence reads: CASVRTLGTDTQYF. The CDR3 DNA sequence: TGTGCCAGCGTCCGGACCCTAGGCACAGATACGCAGTATTTT.

The chain joins TRBV6-4 to TRBJ1-1, with 7 bases fitting TRBD1. Germline trimming cut 2 bases from V and 8 bases from J; bases unmatched to any gene: 2. Germline V gives CDR1 MRHNA, CDR2 SNTAGT. This CDR3 spans 12 amino acids. This CDR3 is CASSDRTGEAFF. Here the CDR3 DNA reads TGTGCCAGCAGTGACAGGACAGGCGAAGCTTTCTTT.

The chain couples TRBV7-2 to TRBJ1-5; 8 nucleotides agree with TRBD1. After removal of 2 bases from V and 5 bases from J, the junction contained 5 bases not matched to a gene. Germline-derived CDR1 and CDR2 are SGHTA and FQGNSA. The CDR3 covers 15 residues. In DNA, the CDR3 is TGTGCCAGCAGCTTACAAGGGACAGGTTATCAGCCCCAGCATTTT. Translating gives CASSLQGTGYQPQHF.

Points on this clonotype: Possible read error: a much larger clone is one base away. V gene TRBV24-1 combines with J gene TRBJ2-1, with D unclear. The CDR3 is made up of 16 amino acids. V was cut by 6 bases and J by 9 bases, with 23 bases left in between. CDR1 and CDR2 from the germline V gene are KGHDR and SFDVKD. The DNA of the CDR3 is TGTGCCACCAGTTACTCGAATTCTAGGAGTCACATTGAGCAGTTCTTC. Amino acid sequence: CATSYSNSRSHIEQFF.

This clonotype was seen repeatedly, ten times or more. CDR3 DNA: TGCAGTGCCTTTGATGAAAAACTGTTTTTT. Translating gives CSAFDEKLFF. The genes are TRBV20-1 and TRBJ1-4, with D uncertain. The CDR3 sequence is 10 residues long. Trimming removed 6 bases from V and 6 bases from J, with 5 bases in between. The germline CDR1 and CDR2 sequences are DFQATT and SNEGSKA (reference sequence).

This clonotype was detected only a few times. This chain links TRBV7-2 with TRBJ1-2, with D hard to call. Germline CDR1 is SGHTA and CDR2 is FQGNSA. This CDR3 spans 13 amino acids. Trimming took 3 bases from V and 3 from J, leaving 8 bases between them. CDR3 in amino acids: CASSFGSDYGYTF. The CDR3 DNA reads TGTGCCAGCAGCTTCGGCAGCGACTATGGCTACACCTTC.

This clonotype is medium-sized (0.01 to 0.1%) by share. The J gene is TRBJ2-7, the V gene TRBV5-1; the match to TRBD2 covers 7 bases. The trim removed 4 bases at V and 4 bases at J, leaving 11 bases unmatched. Per germline, CDR1 SGHRS and CDR2 YFSETQ. CDR3 length: 15 amino acids. The CDR3 region is CASSPTAGARYEQYF. As DNA, the CDR3 is TGCGCCAGCAGCCCGACGGCGGGAGCTCGGTACGAGCAGTACTTC. Full variable domain (remainder filled in from reference TRBV5-1 and TRBJ2-7): KAGVTQTPRYLIKTRGQQVTLSCSPISGHRSVSWYQQTPGQGLQFLFEYFSETQRNKGNFPGRFSGRQFSNSRSEMNVSTLELGDSALYLCASSPTAGARYEQYFGPGTRLTVT.

This clonotype was recorded a few times. This rearrangement joins TRBV29-1 to TRBJ1-2; 12 bases map to TRBD1. The CDR3 spans 16 residues. CDR1 is SQVTM and CDR2 is ANQGSEA in the germline V gene. Losses at the gene ends were 4 bases for V and 4 bases for J; bases not matched to a gene: 10. The chain's CDR3 is CSVVGTGGERFYGYTF. CDR3 DNA sequence: TGCAGCGTTGTAGGGACAGGGGGCGAACGTTTCTATGGCTACACCTTC.

This clonotype has a single count. This sequence joins TRBV2 and TRBJ1-1, with TRBD1 matching over 10 bases. The germline V gene encodes CDR1 SNHLY and CDR2 FYNNEI. Germline trimming cut 0 bases from V and 4 bases from J; bases unmatched to any gene: 5. CDR3 length: 16 amino acids. The DNA for the CDR3 is TGTGCCAGCAGTGAAGCGGAGAGGACAGGGGGCACTGAAGCTTTCTTT. Protein product: CASSEAERTGGTEAFF.

The rearrangement joins TRBV6-1 to TRBJ1-6; unclear D gene. CDR1 and CDR2 (germline): MNHNS, SASEGT. The V end was cut by 5 bases, the J end by 7 bases, with 15 bases between. The CDR3 extends over 15 amino acids. The CDR3 DNA sequence: TGTGCCAGCAGTCCCCGAGAAGATCCAAATTCACCCCTCCACTTT. The encoded protein is CASSPREDPNSPLHF.

The chain uses TRBV19 and TRBJ1-2, with 7 bases identical to TRBD1. CDR3 size: 15 residues. The germline V gene encodes CDR1 LNHDA and CDR2 SQIVND (reference sequence). The V and J ends lost 3 bases and 4 bases, in that order; junction bases with no gene match: 8. The DNA of the CDR3 is TGTGCCAGTAGTATGTCGGCAGGGGGAGGCTATGGCTACACCTTC. Translation: CASSMSAGGGYGYTF. Full variable domain (outside the CDR3, taken from reference TRBV19 and TRBJ1-2): DGGITQSPKYLFRKEGQNVTLSCEQNLNHDAMYWYRQDPGQGLRLIYYSQIVNDFQKGDIAEGYSVSREKKESFPLTVTSAQKNPTAFYLCASSMSAGGGYGYTFGSGTRLTVV.

There are many counts of this clonotype. This chain connects TRBV10-3 to TRBJ2-7, with D tentatively TRBD1 or TRBD2 (5 bases each). CDR3 length: 12 amino acids. The V gene lost 3 bases and the J gene lost 5 bases, with 8 bases spanning the gap. CDR1 and CDR2 (germline): ENHRY, SYGVKD. The CDR3 DNA follows: TGTGCCATCAGTGAAGGGACGGACGAGCAGTACTTC. It is translated as CAISEGTDEQYF.

The V and J genes are TRBV20-1 and TRBJ2-1; no reliable D call. The CDR3 consists of 15 residues. Germline lookup yields CDR1 DFQATT and CDR2 SNEGSKA (reference sequence). V lost 6 bases and J 0 bases, leaving 15 bases between the germline ends. CDR3: CSAKTGSSSYNEQFF. CDR3 nucleotides: TGCAGTGCAAAGACCGGGTCCAGCTCCTACAATGAGCAGTTCTTC.

This clonotype was detected many times. The chain recombines TRBV25-1 with TRBJ2-2; 10 bases are shared with TRBD1. The CDR3 is 16 residues long. Germline CDR1 is MGHDK and CDR2 is SYGVNS. The ends lost 3 bases at V and 4 bases at J; junction bases unmatched: 5. The CDR3 loop is CASSDPGTGATGELFF. CDR3 bases: TGTGCCAGCAGTGATCCCGGGACAGGGGCCACCGGGGAGCTGTTTTTT.